This TCR beta chain was documented in a study of T cells in localized non-small cell lung cancer. Findings and caveats of the study: Appearance in adjacent lung was seen for a median around 61 of the top 100 tumor clones.

As for this clone: What it recognizes is unknown.

Repertoires were generated with immunoSEQ multiplex PCR, while TCRdb's copy carries only in-frame clones and drops some. The sample holds roughly 70,000 clones, less than 90% seen once. The CDR3 contains 12 residues. The germline CDR1 and CDR2 sequences are ENHRY and SYGVKD. V lost 5 bases, J lost 2 bases, and 6 bases lay in between. The V gene is TRBV10-3, the J gene TRBJ1-1; unclear D gene. Material: peripheral blood, obtained before any cancer treatment. The TCR originated in a male donor older than 55 with stage III squamous cell lung carcinoma. CDR3 in DNA: TGTGCCATCAGTACACCTAACACTGAAGCTTTCTTT. Translated, it gives CAISTPNTEAFF.